This T cell receptor beta chain was documented in a study of CD4 T cells in relation to SARS-CoV-2 and coronaviruses. For the study at large: Controls used an HIV-1 Nef peptide pool or no peptide.

Study-wide points: Monoreactive clones expanded significantly more to SARS-CoV-2 than crossreactive clones did.

Unexposed donor CD4+ T cells date from about 2011-2018, before the COVID-19 pandemic. CD4+ T cells were isolated from the cells after more than nine days of culture. Details on this clone: Its antigen is unidentified.

Germline V gene lookup returns CDR1 LGHDT and CDR2 YNNKEL (reference sequence). The germline V and J ends were trimmed by 1 base and 9 bases, with 9 bases remaining between them. CDR3 length: 13 amino acids. The assay was immunoSEQ multiplex PCR, and TCRdb's table has in-frame clones only and misses some. The sample has over 15,000 clones; about 80% are singletons. The gene calls are TRBV3-1 (or the pseudogene TRBV3-2) and TRBJ1-4; D ambiguous. The sequenced sample was CD4+ T cells from PBMCs, cultured in vitro. The receptor comes from a human donor in good health. CDR3 in DNA: TGTGCCAGCAGCCAAGTCGGAGGACAAAAACTGTTTTTT. Protein: CASSQVGGQKLFF.